This is a list of T cell receptor beta chains from one sample in a study of response to subunit inactivated influenza vaccine. One entry per CDR3 protein, called by TCRdb with MiXCR from the RT-PCR reads. This sample carries about 800,000 distinct CDR3 sequences, 21% of them seen once, and the ten largest clones take 9.5% to 13%. The sequencing here drew on PBMCs from blood, taken roughly 5 days after vaccination. The receptors were gathered from a man in his forties or fifties who received an inactivated influenza vaccine. Both conserved end residues are part of each CDR3. D genes are given only for firm matches. Only part of the rows carry a size: once, few, many, or a class if the clone is expanded.

d_gene,v_gene,abundance,j_gene,CDR3nt,CDR3aa
.,TRBV20-1,few,TRBJ2-7,TGCAGTGCTAGAGATTCGGGGACACTAACCTACGAGCAGTACTTC,CSARDSGTLTYEQYF
.,TRBV12-5,.,TRBJ2-5,TGTGCTAGTGGACGGGATAGAAAAGAGACCCAGTACTTC,CASGRDRKETQYF
TRBD2,TRBV3-1,.,TRBJ2-1,TGTGCCAGCGGCCGCGGGGGGACGAAATACAATGAGCAGTTCTTC,CASGRGGTKYNEQFF
TRBD1,TRBV24-1,few,TRBJ2-3,TGTGCCACCAGACAGGGGGCTGGTGCAGATACGCAGTATTTT,CATRQGAGADTQYF
TRBD1,TRBV11-1,few,TRBJ2-1,TGTGCCAGCAGCTTAGCGACTCGGACAGGGGGCTTTTTGAACACCTACAATGAGCAGTTCTTC,CASSLATRTGGFLNTYNEQFF
.,TRBV6-1,.,TRBJ2-1,TGTGCCAGCAAACGGACGACCTACAATGAGCAGTTCTTC,CASKRTTYNEQFF
.,TRBV10-3,many,TRBJ2-7,TGTGCCATCAGTGCGGCAGGGGTGGAGTGGGTCTACGAGCAGTACTTC,CAISAAGVEWVYEQYF
.,TRBV4-2,few,TRBJ2-1,TGTGCCAGCAGCCATTCCAATCTCCGGGACCGTTCCTACAATGAGCAGTTCTTC,CASSHSNLRDRSYNEQFF
.,TRBV29-1,many,TRBJ2-3,TGCAGCGTTGAGAGGGAATGGCCCACAGATACGCAGTATTTT,CSVEREWPTDTQYF
.,TRBV20-1,.,TRBJ1-5,TGCAGTGCTAGGGCCGGGACACAGAATCAGCCCCAGCATTTT,CSARAGTQNQPQHF
.,TRBV20-1,.,TRBJ2-5,TGCAGTGCTAGAGCTAGCGTAGAGACCCAGTACTTC,CSARASVETQYF
.,TRBV18,.,TRBJ1-3,TGTGCCAGCTCACTTCCCGGGACACGACCCTCTGGAAACACCATATATTTT,CASSLPGTRPSGNTIYF
.,TRBV20-1,few,TRBJ1-5,TGCAGTGCTAGACCCGGGGGGAGCGCTCAGCCCCAGCATTTT,CSARPGGSAQPQHF
TRBD1,TRBV6-1,many,TRBJ2-7,TGTGCCAGCAGGGTCGGGACAGGGGACTTTTACGAGCAGTACTTC,CASRVGTGDFYEQYF
.,TRBV7-9,.,TRBJ1-1,TGTGCCAGCAGCTTAGGGGCCGTCGGGAACACTGAAGCTTTCTTT,CASSLGAVGNTEAFF
TRBD1,TRBV6-1,.,TRBJ2-2,TGTGCCAGCAGTCCCGACAGGGCGGACACCGGGGAGCTGTTTTTT,CASSPDRADTGELFF
TRBD1,TRBV9,.,TRBJ2-3,TGTGCCAGCAGCGGTCAGGGGGCGTCTACCGGCACAGATACGCAGTATTTT,CASSGQGASTGTDTQYF
TRBD2,TRBV20-1,.,TRBJ2-7,TGCAGTGCAGCGGGACTAGCGAGACTTTCCCTCTCCTACGAGCAGTACTTC,CSAAGLARLSLSYEQYF
.,TRBV6-2/TRBV6-3,few,TRBJ1-1,TGTGCCAGCAGTTACGCCGTGGGGGGAGTAAGGACTGAAGCTTTCTTT,CASSYAVGGVRTEAFF
.,TRBV6-1,few,TRBJ2-3,TGTGCCAGCCAGGCCAGCGGTGGAGGGGATACGCAGTATTTT,CASQASGGGDTQYF
.,TRBV4-2,few,TRBJ1-5,TGTGCCAGCAGCCAAGGGAACCTCGGAAGCAATCAGCCCCAGCATTTT,CASSQGNLGSNQPQHF
.,TRBV3-1,few,TRBJ1-6,TGTGCCAGCAGCCGAAAGCCCTCCGATTCACCCCTCCACTTT,CASSRKPSDSPLHF
TRBD1,TRBV12-3/TRBV12-4,many,TRBJ1-2,TGTGCCAGCAGTTTAGGACAGGGTAGGGCTAACTATGGCTACACCTTC,CASSLGQGRANYGYTF
.,TRBV15,few,TRBJ2-7,TGTGCCACCAGCACGGGGGCTGGAGGTTTGGGCGAGCAGTACTTC,CATSTGAGGLGEQYF
TRBD1,TRBV7-8,few,TRBJ2-7,TGTGCCAGCAGCTTAGCCGGATTTGGGACAGGGGTCTCCTACGAGCAGTACTTC,CASSLAGFGTGVSYEQYF
TRBD1,TRBV29-1,.,TRBJ2-2,TGCAGCGCGCTGGGACAGGGGGCGAACACCGGGGAGCTGTTTTTT,CSALGQGANTGELFF
.,TRBV6-1,few,TRBJ1-2,TGTGCCAGCAACCCTGGGGCAGCGAACTATGGCTACACCTTC,CASNPGAANYGYTF
.,TRBV27,.,TRBJ2-7,TGTGCCAGCAGTACGCCCCCGGGTCGGGACGAGCAGTACTTC,CASSTPPGRDEQYF
.,TRBV4-2,.,TRBJ2-1,TGTGCCAGCAGCCAAGTAGACAGCCCTGAGCAGTTCTTC,CASSQVDSPEQFF
.,TRBV24-1,.,TRBJ2-7,TGTGCCACCAGTGATTTTCGGCAGCCCTACGAGCAGTACTTC,CATSDFRQPYEQYF
.,TRBV3-1,.,TRBJ2-1,TGTGCCAGCAGTCTGGACCCTCTGGCGGGGCTGTTCTTC,CASSLDPLAGLFF
.,TRBV7-3,few,TRBJ2-1,TGTGCCAGCAGCGCAGCCAACAATGAGCAGTTCTTC,CASSAANNEQFF
.,TRBV15,.,TRBJ2-7,TGTGCCACCAGCAGAGATAACGGTATCTACGAGCAGTACTTC,CATSRDNGIYEQYF
.,TRBV27,.,TRBJ1-2,TGTGCCAGCAGCCTACGTTCAGGGGTGAATGGCTACACCTTC,CASSLRSGVNGYTF
TRBD1,TRBV20-1,few,TRBJ2-1,TGCAGTGCTCCGACAGGGGCTAACTACAATGAGCAGTTCTTC,CSAPTGANYNEQFF
TRBD1,TRBV20-1,.,TRBJ1-6,TGCAGTGCTAGGAGGGACAGGGGGAACTCACCCCTCCACTTT,CSARRDRGNSPLHF
TRBD2,TRBV15,.,TRBJ2-3,TGTGCCACCAGCAGTGCCACTAGCGGTAGCACAGATACGCAGTATTTT,CATSSATSGSTDTQYF
.,TRBV4-1,many,TRBJ2-1,TGCGCCAGCAGCCGTACGAGAATCAATGAGCAGTTCTTC,CASSRTRINEQFF
.,TRBV5-5,many,TRBJ1-1,TGTGCCAGCAGCTTGGCCCCGGGGGGAGTGACTGAAGCTTTCTTT,CASSLAPGGVTEAFF
.,TRBV7-9,.,TRBJ2-7,TGTGCCAGCAGCCAAAGGAGGTTTCTCGAGCAGTACTTC,CASSQRRFLEQYF
TRBD1,TRBV29-1,once,TRBJ1-2,TGCAGCGCCCAGGGACAGAACTATGGCTACACCTTC,CSAQGQNYGYTF
TRBD2,TRBV7-7,once,TRBJ2-1,TGTGCCAGCAGCCTTACTAGCGGCCTAAACAATGAGCAGTTCTTC,CASSLTSGLNNEQFF
TRBD1,TRBV10-3,few,TRBJ2-1,TGTGCCATCAGCGGGACAGTGAACAATGAGCAGTTCTTC,CAISGTVNNEQFF
TRBD2,TRBV27,few,TRBJ2-5,TGTGCCAGCAGTTTGGGCGGGAGGATGCGGGAGACCCAGTACTTC,CASSLGGRMRETQYF
.,TRBV20-1,.,TRBJ2-7,TGCAGTGCTAGGGACCGACAGGTCCGCTACGAGCAGTACTTC,CSARDRQVRYEQYF
TRBD1,TRBV5-1,.,TRBJ2-7,TGCGCCAGCAGCCGTAAGACAGGGTCGACGGGGGAGCAGTACTTC,CASSRKTGSTGEQYF
TRBD2,TRBV28,once,TRBJ2-5,TGTGCCAGCAGTTCTACTAGCGGGGGGGTGAAGACCCAGTACTTC,CASSSTSGGVKTQYF